In this sample, the clone carrying this TCR beta chain turned up once. The data were taken from a study of T cell changes during pregnancy in multiple sclerosis. The protocol was immunoSEQ multiplex PCR, while the TCRdb copy is restricted to in-frame clones and leaves out a portion. Altogether around 100,000 clones are present, 92% being singletons, with the ten largest covering around 1.8%. This specimen consisted of peripheral blood, obtained after pregnancy. The clonotype was recovered from a female donor with multiple sclerosis, enrolled in a pregnancy study.

CDR3 amino acids: CASGIPPRLAGGMETQYF. The CDR3 nucleotides are TGTGCTAGTGGTATCCCCCCGAGACTAGCGGGAGGGATGGAGACCCAGTACTTC. The gene calls are TRBV12-5 and TRBJ2-5, with TRBD2 identical over 14 bases. The length of the CDR3 is 18 residues. The V gene's germline CDR1 is LGHNT and CDR2 FRNRAP. Trimming cost V 5 bases and J 5 bases; bases outside gene matches: 13.